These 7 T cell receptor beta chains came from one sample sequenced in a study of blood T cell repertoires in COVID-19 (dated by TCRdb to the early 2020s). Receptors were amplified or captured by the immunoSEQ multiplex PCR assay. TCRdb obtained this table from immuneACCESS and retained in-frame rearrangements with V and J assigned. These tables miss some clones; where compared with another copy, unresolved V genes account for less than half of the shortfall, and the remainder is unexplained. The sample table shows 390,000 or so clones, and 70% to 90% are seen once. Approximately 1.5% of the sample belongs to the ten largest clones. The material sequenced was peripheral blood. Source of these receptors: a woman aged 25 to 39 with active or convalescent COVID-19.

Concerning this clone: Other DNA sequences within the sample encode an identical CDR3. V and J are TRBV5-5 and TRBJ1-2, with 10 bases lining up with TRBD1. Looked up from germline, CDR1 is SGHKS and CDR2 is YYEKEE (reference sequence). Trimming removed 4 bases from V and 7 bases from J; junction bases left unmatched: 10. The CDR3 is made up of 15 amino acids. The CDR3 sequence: CASSVDRGSAFGYTF. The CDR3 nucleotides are TGTGCCAGCAGCGTGGACAGGGGGAGCGCTTTTGGCTACACCTTC.

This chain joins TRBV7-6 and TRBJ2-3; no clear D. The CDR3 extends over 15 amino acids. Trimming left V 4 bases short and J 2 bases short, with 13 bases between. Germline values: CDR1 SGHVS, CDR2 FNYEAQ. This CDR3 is CASSSSSFYTDTQYF. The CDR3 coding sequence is TGTGCCAGCAGCTCATCTAGTTTCTACACAGATACGCAGTATTTT.

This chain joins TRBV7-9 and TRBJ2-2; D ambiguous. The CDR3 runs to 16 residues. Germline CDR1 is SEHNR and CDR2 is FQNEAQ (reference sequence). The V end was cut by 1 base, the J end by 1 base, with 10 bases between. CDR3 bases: TGTGCCAGCAGCTTAGTGGCCACCTTGAACACCGGGGAGCTGTTTTTT. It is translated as CASSLVATLNTGELFF.

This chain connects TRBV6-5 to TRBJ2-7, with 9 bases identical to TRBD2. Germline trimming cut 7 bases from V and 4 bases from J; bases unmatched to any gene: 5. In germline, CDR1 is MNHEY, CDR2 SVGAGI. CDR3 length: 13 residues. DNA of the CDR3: TGTGCCAGCACCCTGGCGGGGGGGTACGAGCAGTACTTC. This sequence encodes CASTLAGGYEQYF.

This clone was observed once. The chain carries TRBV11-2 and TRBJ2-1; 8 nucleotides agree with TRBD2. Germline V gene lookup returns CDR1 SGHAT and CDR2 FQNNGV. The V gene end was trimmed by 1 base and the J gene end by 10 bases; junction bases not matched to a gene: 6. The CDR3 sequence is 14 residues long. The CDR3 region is CASSLGREENEQFF. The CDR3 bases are TGTGCCAGCAGCTTAGGGCGGGAGGAGAACGAGCAGTTCTTC.

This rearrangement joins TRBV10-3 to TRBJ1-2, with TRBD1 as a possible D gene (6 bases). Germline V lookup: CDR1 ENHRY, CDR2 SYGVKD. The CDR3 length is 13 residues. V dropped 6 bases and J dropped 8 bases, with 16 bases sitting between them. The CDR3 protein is CAISDRGGEGYTF. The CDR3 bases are TGTGCCATCAGCGATAGGGGGGGCGAAGGCTACACCTTC.

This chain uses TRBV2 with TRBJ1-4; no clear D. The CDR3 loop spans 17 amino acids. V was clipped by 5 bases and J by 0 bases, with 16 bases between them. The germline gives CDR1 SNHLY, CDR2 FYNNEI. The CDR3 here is CASSRTWGVATNEKLFF. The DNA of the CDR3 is TGTGCCAGCAGTCGGACCTGGGGAGTGGCAACTAATGAAAAACTGTTTTTT.